This T cell receptor (beta chain) comes out of a study of blood T cell repertoires in COVID-19. Study-wide background: T cells, B-cell-depleted T cells, or PBMCs supplied cDNA or gDNA.

This CDR3 has 17 amino acids. Germline V gene lookup returns CDR1 SGHTS and CDR2 YDEGEE. Trimming cost V 3 bases and J 6 bases; bases outside gene matches: 8. Clones were sequenced by immunoSEQ multiplex PCR, and TCRdb holds only the in-frame ones, with some missing. The data contain under 350,000 clones, about 92% of them singletons. Enrolled through a virtual design, the participants were between roughly 18 and 90 years of age and came from 24 US areas. Cohort 3 donors were reported recovered after two negative PCRs, clearance, or symptom resolution. The material sequenced was PBMCs or T cells enriched from blood (not recorded which). The source is a man in his sixties who had recovered from COVID-19. This rearrangement joins TRBV5-8 to TRBJ2-1; 14 nucleotides agree with TRBD2. CDR3 bases: TGTGCCAGCAGCTACCGTCACGGGACTAGCGGGAGCAATGAGCAGTTCTTC. Protein: CASSYRHGTSGSNEQFF.